This T cell receptor (beta chain) was sequenced in a study of Graves' ophthalmopathy and Graves' hyperthyroidism. RNA transcripts provided the template for amplifying TCR beta CDR3 regions. A first-round RT-PCR used HTBI primers, followed by a second-round multiplex PCR. TCRdb processed the multiplex PCR reads anew with MiXCR; each CDR3 protein has one entry. The sample holds roughly 500,000 distinct CDR3 sequences; about an eighth are singletons and the top ten take 9.8%. Overall study results and limits: Thyroid clonotypes that were expanded above 0.001 frequency mostly also appeared in blood.

V lost 5 bases and J 1 base, leaving 11 bases between the germline ends. The CDR3 sequence is 14 residues long. The germline CDR1 and CDR2 sequences are SGHTA and FQGTGA. Ophthalmopathic donors had moderate-to-severe activity, CAS ≥3 and NOSPECS ≥4, with disease that had lasted under 3 months. Orbital computed tomography, thyroid ultrasound, TRAb, serum thyroxine and clinical symptoms formed the basis of diagnosis. The table lists this clonotype with many counts. Its antigen is not known. Sequencing was done on a sample of blood. The chain uses TRBV7-3 and TRBJ1-1; D uncertain. The receptor was isolated from a woman aged 25 to 39 with Graves' ophthalmopathy. CDR3 loop: CASSPGDQNTEAFF. CDR3 bases: TGTGCCAGCAGCCCCGGTGACCAGAACACTGAAGCTTTCTTT.